Listed here are 30 T cell receptor beta chains from one sample, sequenced in a study of blood T cell repertoires in COVID-19. Clones were read by immunoSEQ multiplex PCR, and TCRdb kept only the in-frame ones, dropping some. The sample comprises some 71,000 clones, roughly 89% of which are singletons, and 5% to 6% rests with the top ten. Input material: peripheral blood. These receptors all come from a man in his fifties or sixties with acute or convalescent COVID-19.

The chain employs TRBV7-8 and TRBJ1-2, with a weak D call TRBD1 (6 bases). Trimming removed 2 bases from V and 5 bases from J, with 9 bases in between. CDR1 is SGHVS and CDR2 is FQNEAQ in the germline V gene. CDR3 length: 13 residues. This chain's CDR3 is CASSLLQGYGYTF. The CDR3 region has the DNA TGTGCCAGCAGCTTACTACAGGGTTATGGCTACACCTTC.

This chain links TRBV6-5 with TRBJ2-2, with a possible D match to TRBD1 (6 bases). This CDR3 has 14 amino acids. Trimming took 4 bases from V and 3 from J, leaving 9 bases between them. Germline V gene sequence: CDR1 MNHEY, CDR2 SVGAGI. The chain's CDR3 is CASSSGHHTGELFF. DNA of the CDR3: TGTGCCAGCAGTTCGGGACACCACACCGGGGAGCTGTTTTTT.

The V and J genes are TRBV27 and TRBJ1-1; a possible D gene is TRBD1 (6 bases). This CDR3 spans 15 amino acids. V was cut by 5 bases and J by 1 base, with 14 bases left in between. Germline CDR1 reads MNHEY; CDR2 reads SMNVEV (reference sequence). CDR3 protein: CASSTGQSRNTEAFF. The CDR3 nucleotides are TGTGCCAGCAGTACCGGACAGAGTCGGAACACTGAAGCTTTCTTT.

The CDR3 spells CASSPTFGTGNTIYF. CDR3 coding DNA: TGCGCCAGCAGCCCGACTTTCGGGACTGGAAACACCATATATTTT. V gene TRBV5-1 combines with J gene TRBJ1-3; D unresolved. CDR3 length: 15 amino acids. Trimming shortened V by 4 bases and J by 2 bases, and 13 bases separated the two germline ends. Germline V gene data show CDR1 as SGHRS and CDR2 as YFSETQ.

The chain recombines TRBV5-8 with TRBJ2-7; TRBD2 agrees at 10 bases. V lost 1 base to trimming and J lost 3 bases; unmatched junction nucleotides: 1. Germline V lookup: CDR1 SGHTS, CDR2 YDEGEE. This CDR3 comprises 14 residues. This chain's CDR3 is CASSLRLAGYEQYF. As DNA, the CDR3 is TGTGCCAGCAGCTTGAGACTAGCGGGCTACGAGCAGTACTTC.

The gene calls are TRBV19 and TRBJ1-6, with D possibly matching TRBD1 (5 bases). Germline values: CDR1 LNHDA, CDR2 SQIVND (reference sequence). V dropped 2 bases and J dropped 9 bases, with 8 bases sitting between them. The length of the CDR3 is 13 residues. The chain's CDR3 is CASSIQGGSPLHF. The CDR3 region has the DNA TGTGCCAGTAGTATACAGGGCGGTTCACCCCTCCACTTT.

The chain couples TRBV5-5 to TRBJ2-7; 13 bases align to TRBD2. Germline V CDR1 and CDR2: SGHKS, YYEKEE (reference sequence). V lost 7 bases and J lost 5; bases outside the gene matches: 9. The CDR3 sequence is 15 residues long. The CDR3 loop reads CASGRTSGRSDEQYF. CDR3 nucleotide sequence: TGTGCCAGCGGACGGACTAGCGGGAGATCGGACGAGCAGTACTTC.

The V and J genes are TRBV7-9 and TRBJ1-4; 7 bases map to TRBD1. V shed 7 bases and J 5 bases; nucleotides not matched to a gene: 10. Germline lookup yields CDR1 SEHNR and CDR2 FQNEAQ (reference sequence). CDR3 length equals 15 residues. The CDR3 bases are TGTGCCAGCAACCGAGGAGGGACAGAGAATGAAAAACTGTTTTTT. Its protein is CASNRGGTENEKLFF.

The J gene is TRBJ1-1, the V gene TRBV11-2; 7 nucleotides line up with TRBD1. This CDR3 region has 14 residues. The germline V gene encodes CDR1 SGHAT and CDR2 FQNNGV. V dropped 6 bases and J dropped 7; count of bases not matched to a gene: 11. In DNA form, the CDR3 reads TGTGCCAGCAGACCCCAATTGGGACAGATTGAAGCTTTCTTT. This encodes CASRPQLGQIEAFF. The variable domain in full, with the rest retrieved from reference TRBV11-2 and TRBJ1-1, is EAGVAQSPRYKIIEKRQSVAFWCNPISGHATLYWYQQILGQGPKLLIQFQNNGVVDDSQLPKDRFSAERLKGVDSTLKIQPAKLEDSAVYLCASRPQLGQIEAFFGQGTRLTVV.

In its sample, this clone was seen once. The chain couples TRBV6-5 to TRBJ1-2; possibly TRBD1 for D (5 bases). The V and J ends lost 3 bases and 7 bases respectively, with 18 bases between them. CDR3 length equals 15 residues. CDR1 is MNHEY and CDR2 is SVGAGI in the germline V gene. Here the CDR3 reads CASSYMGGDDRGYTF. Here the CDR3 DNA reads TGTGCCAGCAGTTATATGGGAGGGGATGATCGTGGCTACACCTTC.

The V call is TRBV5-4, the J call TRBJ2-1, with 7 bases fitting TRBD1. Unmatched junction bases numbered 7, after V lost 4 bases and J lost 3 bases. The CDR3 spans 15 residues. Germline loops: CDR1 SGHNT, CDR2 YYREEE (reference sequence). DNA of the CDR3: TGTGCCAGCAGCGTGACAGGGATTGGCTACAATGAGCAGTTCTTC. This encodes CASSVTGIGYNEQFF.

The J gene is TRBJ1-6, the V gene TRBV6-5; no reliable D call. The V and J ends lost 7 bases and 9 bases respectively, with 16 bases between them. The germline V gene has CDR1 MNHEY and CDR2 SVGAGI. The CDR3 has 14 amino acids. The CDR3 nucleotides read TGTGCCAGCACCGCCTTGAGGCTAAGTTCACCCCTCCACTTT. Its translation: CASTALRLSSPLHF.

The chain links TRBV7-8 to TRBJ2-7; 12 nucleotides align to TRBD2. With V trimmed by 5 bases and J by 4 bases, 9 bases remained unmatched. This CDR3 spans 16 amino acids. Looked up from germline, CDR1 is SGHVS and CDR2 is FQNEAQ. CDR3 sequence reads: CASSSAGTSGPYEQYF. The CDR3 DNA follows: TGTGCCAGCAGCAGCGCCGGGACTAGCGGGCCTTACGAGCAGTACTTC.

J is TRBJ2-2 and V is TRBV18; the match to TRBD1 covers 8 bases. The CDR3 is 16 amino acids. V lost 3 bases, J lost 4 bases, and 7 bases stayed unmatched. CDR1 KGHSH and CDR2 LQKENI come from the germline V gene. CDR3 DNA: TGTGCCAGCTCACCCCGGACAGGGTCGGGCACCGGGGAGCTGTTTTTT. This encodes CASSPRTGSGTGELFF.

This chain connects TRBV4-2 to TRBJ2-1, with 12 bases fitting TRBD2. Germline V gene sequence: CDR1 LGHNA, CDR2 YNFKEQ. V was clipped by 3 bases and J by 9 bases; unmatched bases: 3. This CDR3 comprises 14 residues. The CDR3 DNA reads TGTGCCAGCAGCCACGGACTAGCGGGAAGTGAGCAGTTCTTC. Encoded protein: CASSHGLAGSEQFF.

J is TRBJ2-1 and V is TRBV5-4; possibly TRBD2 for D (5 bases). The germline V and J ends were trimmed by 3 bases and 3 bases, with 13 bases remaining between them. The CDR3 consists of 15 residues. Germline V gives CDR1 SGHNT, CDR2 YYREEE (reference sequence). CDR3 protein: CASSSLGGGYNEQFF. The CDR3 DNA follows: TGTGCCAGCAGCTCCCTTGGTGGAGGCTACAATGAGCAGTTCTTC.

The rearrangement joins TRBV6-6 to TRBJ2-6; D gene unclear. Trimming shortened V by 0 bases and J by 3 bases, and 6 bases separated the two germline ends. Germline-derived CDR1 and CDR2 are MNHNY and SVGAGI (reference sequence). This CDR3 has 15 residues. CDR3 sequence reads: CASSYSGYGANVLTF. DNA for the CDR3: TGTGCCAGCAGTTACTCCGGGTATGGGGCCAACGTCCTGACTTTC.

The chain has TRBV27 and TRBJ1-6; weak D call: TRBD1 (5 bases). V lost 5 bases to trimming and J lost 4 bases, with 21 bases between them. The CDR3 is 18 residues long. Germline CDR1 MNHEY, CDR2 SMNVEV (reference sequence). The CDR3 here is CASSLMGGRTDYNSPLHF. CDR3 DNA: TGTGCCAGCAGTCTTATGGGGGGAAGAACTGATTATAATTCACCCCTCCACTTT.

The chain carries TRBV24-1 and TRBJ1-2; maybe TRBD1 (6 bases). CDR1 is KGHDR and CDR2 is SFDVKD in the germline V gene. Trimming removed 0 bases from V and 4 bases from J, with 29 bases in between. The CDR3 is 21 residues long. This CDR3 is CATSDLKWTVLWGSYGYGYTF. The CDR3 nucleotides are TGTGCCACCAGTGATTTGAAGTGGACAGTACTTTGGGGGTCCTACGGCTATGGCTACACCTTC.

The chain recombines TRBV7-9 with TRBJ1-3; D uncertain. Germline V CDR1 and CDR2: SEHNR, FQNEAQ (reference sequence). Deletions cut 6 bases from V and 0 bases from J, with 21 bases between. The CDR3 loop spans 18 amino acids. The CDR3 spells CASSSLVGDTDSGNTIYF. CDR3 DNA: TGTGCCAGCAGTAGTTTAGTCGGTGACACTGACTCTGGAAACACCATATATTTT. The full variable domain, in which reference TRBV7-9 and TRBJ1-3 provide the parts outside the CDR3, is DTGVSQNPRHKITKRGQNVTFRCDPISEHNRLYWYRQTLGQGPEFLTYFQNEAQLEKSRLLSDRFSAERPKGSFSTLEIQRTEQGDSAMYLCASSSLVGDTDSGNTIYFGEGSWLTVV.

The chain has TRBV18 and TRBJ2-5; 9 bases match TRBD1. Germline-derived CDR1 and CDR2 are KGHSH and LQKENI. The CDR3 consists of 15 residues. V lost 6 bases, J lost 4 bases, and 9 bases stayed unmatched. The CDR3 sequence is CASSPRDREGETQYF. Here the CDR3 DNA reads TGTGCCAGCTCTCCCAGGGACAGGGAGGGAGAGACCCAGTACTTC.

The rearrangement uses TRBV5-4 and TRBJ2-1; 7 nucleotides match TRBD1. CDR1 is SGHNT, CDR2 YYREEE, per germline (reference sequence). Losses at the gene ends were 1 base for V and 4 bases for J; bases not matched to a gene: 8. The CDR3 runs 16 residues. The CDR3 sequence: CASSLRTGLLYNEQFF. In DNA, the CDR3 is TGTGCCAGCAGCTTGAGGACAGGCCTCTTGTACAATGAGCAGTTCTTC. Variable domain in full (rest from reference TRBV5-4 and TRBJ2-1): ETGVTQSPTHLIKTRGQQVTLRCSSQSGHNTVSWYQQALGQGPQFIFQYYREEENGRGNFPPRFSGLQFPNYSSELNVNALELDDSALYLCASSLRTGLLYNEQFFGPGTRLTVL.

The genes are TRBV11-2 and TRBJ2-7; a weak D match, TRBD2 (6 bases). The V gene's germline CDR1 is SGHAT and CDR2 FQNNGV. The CDR3 extends over 13 amino acids. V dropped 5 bases and J dropped 12 bases, with 20 bases sitting between them. CDR3 sequence reads: CASSPEGSLSPYF. The DNA of the CDR3 is TGTGCCAGCAGCCCGGAGGGGTCCCTTTCGCCGTACTTC.

The chain recombines TRBV3-1 (or the pseudogene TRBV3-2) with TRBJ2-7, with unresolved D. The CDR3 is 18 residues long. The germline V gene has CDR1 LGHDT and CDR2 YNNKEL (reference sequence). The V and J ends lost 1 base and 6 bases respectively, with 25 bases between them. CDR3 DNA sequence: TGTGCCAGCAGCCAAGGGCGTGCTAGGCCGACCCTACTTTCCGAGCAGTACTTC. Translation: CASSQGRARPTLLSEQYF.

The J gene is TRBJ2-2, the V gene TRBV29-1; weak D call: TRBD1 (5 bases). Germline V gives CDR1 SQVTM, CDR2 ANQGSEA. The CDR3 sequence is 15 residues long. Trimming stripped 4 bases from V and 4 bases from J, with 16 bases between. The CDR3 is CSVVWAGPGTGELFF. Here the CDR3 DNA reads TGCAGCGTTGTATGGGCAGGGCCGGGCACCGGGGAGCTGTTTTTT.

The chain uses TRBV7-6 and TRBJ2-1, with D unclear. Trimming removed 4 bases from V and 15 bases from J, with 13 bases in between. Germline CDR1 and CDR2: SGHVS and FNYEAQ. The CDR3 totals 11 residues. The CDR3 sequence is CASSYSLNRFF. The CDR3 DNA follows: TGTGCCAGCAGCTACTCCTTAAATCGGTTCTTC. Full variable domain (outside the CDR3, taken from reference TRBV7-6 and TRBJ2-1): GAGVSQSPRYKVTKRGQDVALRCDPISGHVSLYWYRQALGQGPEFLTYFNYEAQQDKSGLPNDRFSAERPEGSISTLTIQRTEQRDSAMYRCASSYSLNRFFGPGTRLTVL.

The chain employs TRBV29-1 and TRBJ2-7, with D possibly TRBD1 on 6 matching bases. From germline, CDR1 is SQVTM and CDR2 ANQGSEA. The CDR3 loop spans 14 amino acids. V was trimmed by 3 bases and J by 3 bases, leaving 15 bases between them. The CDR3 reads CSVEAPGTSYEQYF. The CDR3 DNA is TGCAGCGTTGAGGCCCCCGGGACAAGCTACGAGCAGTACTTC.

The chain is built from TRBV24-1 and TRBJ2-1, with D possibly TRBD2 on 5 matching bases. V lost 3 bases and J lost 10, with 12 bases in between. CDR3 size: 13 residues. CDR1 is KGHDR and CDR2 is SFDVKD in the germline V gene. CDR3 in DNA: TGTGCCACCAGTGATCCAGGACTGCAAGAGCAGTTCTTC. Encoded protein: CATSDPGLQEQFF.

Here the CDR3 reads CASSRDNSGRGEQFF. The CDR3 region has the DNA TGCGCCAGCAGCCGAGACAATAGCGGGAGGGGGGAGCAGTTCTTC. J is TRBJ2-1 and V is TRBV5-1; 11 bases fit TRBD2. This CDR3 is 15 amino acids long. V was pared by 4 bases and J by 10 bases, with 10 bases of the junction left unmatched. Germline-derived CDR1 and CDR2 are SGHRS and YFSETQ. The complete variable domain, with remaining parts taken from reference TRBV5-1 and TRBJ2-1, reads KAGVTQTPRYLIKTRGQQVTLSCSPISGHRSVSWYQQTPGQGLQFLFEYFSETQRNKGNFPGRFSGRQFSNSRSEMNVSTLELGDSALYLCASSRDNSGRGEQFFGPGTRLTVL.

The chain uses TRBV5-6 and TRBJ1-1; 11 bases map to TRBD1. CDR3 length: 16 amino acids. V lost 0 bases, J lost 6 bases, and 7 bases stayed unmatched. Per the germline V gene, CDR1 is SGHDT and CDR2 is YYEEEE. CDR3 sequence reads: CASSLGTGGGWAEAFF. CDR3 DNA sequence: TGTGCCAGCAGCTTGGGGACAGGGGGCGGATGGGCTGAAGCTTTCTTT.